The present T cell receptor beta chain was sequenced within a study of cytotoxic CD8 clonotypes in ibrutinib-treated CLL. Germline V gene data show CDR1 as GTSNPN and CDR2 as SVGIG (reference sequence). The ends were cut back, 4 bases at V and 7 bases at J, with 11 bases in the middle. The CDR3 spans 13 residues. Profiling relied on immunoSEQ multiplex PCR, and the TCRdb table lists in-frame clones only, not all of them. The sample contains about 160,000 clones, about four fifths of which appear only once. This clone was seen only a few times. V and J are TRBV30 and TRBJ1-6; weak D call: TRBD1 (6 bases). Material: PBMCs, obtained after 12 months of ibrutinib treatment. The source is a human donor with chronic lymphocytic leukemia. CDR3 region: CAWMNTGNSPLHF. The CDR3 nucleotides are TGTGCCTGGATGAACACAGGGAATTCACCCCTCCACTTT.